Reported below is one T cell receptor (beta chain). There are 15 residues in the CDR3. Per germline, CDR1 MNHEY and CDR2 SVGAGI. V lost 2 bases to trimming and J lost 5 bases, with 12 bases between them. This specimen belongs to a study of control samples from healthy donors and cancer patients. The repertoire was sequenced with immunoSEQ multiplex PCR; TCRdb's copy has only in-frame clones and lacks some. The profile shows about 130,000 clones, around 92% of them singletons. V usage is TRBV6-5 and J usage is TRBJ1-4, with D possibly being TRBD1 (5 bases). This receptor was identified in a man aged 80 or over with head and neck cancer. Input material: PBMCs. CDR3 coding DNA: TGTGCCAGCAGTTACGATGGGGCATCGAATGAAAAACTGTTTTTT. Its translation is CASSYDGASNEKLFF.